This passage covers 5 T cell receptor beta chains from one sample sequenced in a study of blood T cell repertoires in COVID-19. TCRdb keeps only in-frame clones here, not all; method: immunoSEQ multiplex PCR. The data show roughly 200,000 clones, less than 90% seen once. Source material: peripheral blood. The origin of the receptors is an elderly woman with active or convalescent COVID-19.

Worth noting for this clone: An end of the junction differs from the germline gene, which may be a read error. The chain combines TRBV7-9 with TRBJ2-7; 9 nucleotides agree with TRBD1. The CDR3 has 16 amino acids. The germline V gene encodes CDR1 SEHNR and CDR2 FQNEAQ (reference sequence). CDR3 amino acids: CASSIARDRVTYEQYF. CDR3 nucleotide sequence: TGTGCCAGCAGCATAGCTAGGGACAGGGTTACCTACGAGCAGTACTTC.

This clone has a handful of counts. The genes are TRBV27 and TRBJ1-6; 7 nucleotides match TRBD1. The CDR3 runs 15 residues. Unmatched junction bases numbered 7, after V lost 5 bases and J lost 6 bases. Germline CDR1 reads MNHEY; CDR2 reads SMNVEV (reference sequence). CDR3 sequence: CASSPDRVGNSPLHF. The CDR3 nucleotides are TGTGCCAGCAGTCCAGACAGGGTTGGTAATTCACCCCTCCACTTT.

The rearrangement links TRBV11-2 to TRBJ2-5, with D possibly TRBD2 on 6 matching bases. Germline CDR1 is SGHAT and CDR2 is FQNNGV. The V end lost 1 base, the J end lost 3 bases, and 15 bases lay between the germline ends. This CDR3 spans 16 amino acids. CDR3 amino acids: CASSLVEGLLKETQYF. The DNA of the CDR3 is TGTGCCAGCAGCTTAGTCGAGGGACTCCTAAAAGAGACCCAGTACTTC.

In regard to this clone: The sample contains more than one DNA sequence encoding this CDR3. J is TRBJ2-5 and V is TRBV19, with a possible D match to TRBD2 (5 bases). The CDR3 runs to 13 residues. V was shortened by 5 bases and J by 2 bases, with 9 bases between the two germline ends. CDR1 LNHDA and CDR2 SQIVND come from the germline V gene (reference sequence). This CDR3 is CASSFPGQETQYF. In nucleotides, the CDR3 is TGTGCCAGTAGTTTCCCGGGGCAAGAGACCCAGTACTTC.

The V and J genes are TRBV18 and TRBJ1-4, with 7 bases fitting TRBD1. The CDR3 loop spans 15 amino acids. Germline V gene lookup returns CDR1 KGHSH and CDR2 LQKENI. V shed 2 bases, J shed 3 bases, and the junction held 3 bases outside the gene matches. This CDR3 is CASSPRTGPNEKLFF. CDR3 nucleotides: TGTGCCAGCTCACCAAGGACAGGACCTAATGAAAAACTGTTTTTT. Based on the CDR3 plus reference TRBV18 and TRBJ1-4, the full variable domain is NAGVMQNPRHLVRRRGQEARLRCSPMKGHSHVYWYRQLPEEGLKFMVYLQKENIIDESGMPKERFSAEFPKEGPSILRIQQVVRGDSAAYFCASSPRTGPNEKLFFGSGTQLSVL.